The 3 T cell receptor beta chains below all came from one sample that was sequenced in a study of T cells in Graves' hyperthyroidism and ophthalmopathy (dated by TCRdb to the late 2010s). Library prep was done by multiplex PCR. These reads were obtained on an Illumina HiSeq 2000. Amplification of TCR beta CDR3 regions was carried out from RNA transcripts. For the first round of RT-PCR on the TCR CDR3, the HTBI primer set was used together with the Qiagen OneStep RT-PCR kit. The public reads were reprocessed in TCRdb via fastp at Q25 and MiXCR, keeping in-frame beta chains. Rows are combined by CDR3 protein, so each entry shows the most common genes and DNA. The sample table contains about 350,000 distinct CDR3 sequences; only one count was recorded for 15% to 20% of them. Together, the top ten hold 15% to 19% of the sample. Material: blood. These receptors were taken from a woman aged 40 to 49 with Graves' ophthalmopathy.

This clonotype was counted at least ten times. The chain is built from TRBV27 and TRBJ2-3; 7 nucleotides match TRBD2. V dropped 10 bases and J dropped 0; count of bases not matched to a gene: 16. CDR1 is MNHEY, CDR2 SMNVEV, per germline (reference sequence). The CDR3 has 17 amino acids. The CDR3 DNA follows: TGTGCCATCCGCCCCTTAACTAGCGTAACTAGCACAGATACGCAGTATTTT. It specifies CAIRPLTSVTSTDTQYF.

This clonotype has a count of ten or more. The chain employs TRBV6-5 and TRBJ1-1; no firm D call. CDR3 length equals 11 residues. Per germline, CDR1 MNHEY and CDR2 SVGAGI. V lost 5 bases, J lost 11 bases, and 12 bases lay in between. CDR3 sequence (DNA): TGTGCCAGCAGTAACCGGTTTGGGGCTTTCTTT. Translated: CASSNRFGAFF.

The sample holds many counts of this clonotype. This chain links TRBV7-3 with TRBJ1-1; D is ambiguous. This CDR3 is built from 14 residues. The ends were cut back, 1 base at V and 8 bases at J, with 14 bases in the middle. Per the germline V gene, CDR1 is SGHTA and CDR2 is FQGTGA. The CDR3 region has the DNA TGTGCCAGCAGCTTAAAGGGTTCGACCGGCGAAGCTTTCTTT. This sequence encodes CASSLKGSTGEAFF. The whole variable domain, remainder taken from reference TRBV7-3 and TRBJ1-1, is GAGVSQTPSNKVTEKGKYVELRCDPISGHTALYWYRQSLGQGPEFLIYFQGTGAADDSGLPNDRFFAVRPEGSVSTLKIQRTERGDSAVYLCASSLKGSTGEAFFGQGTRLTVV.